The rows below give T cell receptor beta chains drawn from one sample of a study of CD8 T cells in ankylosing spondylitis. One entry per CDR3 protein, called by TCRdb with MiXCR from the 5' RACE reads. There are about 240,000 distinct CDR3 sequences in the sample; 7.5% to 9% occur only once, and 6.8% lies in the top ten. Sequenced: blood, either unsorted or a sorted T cell fraction (not recorded which). The receptors derive from a male donor with ankylosing spondylitis or in good health (not recorded which). Each CDR3 is given with its conserved first and last residue. The D gene is left open where the match is weak. Clone size appears in some rows only: once, few, many, or a class for an expanded clone.

V gene: TRBV27; clone size: many; D gene: TRBD1; J gene: TRBJ1-1; CDR3 protein: CASSTGGTEAFF; CDR3 DNA: TGTGCCAGCAGTACAGGGGGAACTGAAGCTTTCTTT
V gene: TRBV29-1; clone size: many; D gene: NA; J gene: TRBJ2-1; CDR3 protein: CSVEPTGYNEQFF; CDR3 DNA: TGCAGCGTTGAACCGACGGGCTACAATGAGCAGTTCTTC
V gene: TRBV7-8; clone size: many; D gene: NA; J gene: TRBJ2-2; CDR3 protein: CASSLEYPGVTGELFF; CDR3 DNA: TGTGCCAGCAGCTTAGAGTATCCGGGAGTCACCGGGGAGCTGTTTTTT
V gene: TRBV29-1; clone size: many; D gene: NA; J gene: TRBJ2-1; CDR3 protein: CSVEGIYNEQFF; CDR3 DNA: TGCAGCGTTGAAGGGATCTACAATGAGCAGTTCTTC
V gene: TRBV5-1; clone size: many; D gene: TRBD1; J gene: TRBJ1-4; CDR3 protein: CASSSGTANEKLFF; CDR3 DNA: TGCGCCAGCAGCTCCGGGACAGCTAATGAAAAACTGTTTTTT
V gene: TRBV7-9; clone size: many; D gene: NA; J gene: TRBJ1-1; CDR3 protein: CASNSQQESTEAFF; CDR3 DNA: TGTGCCAGCAACTCGCAACAGGAGAGCACTGAAGCTTTCTTT
V gene: TRBV20-1; clone size: few; D gene: NA; J gene: TRBJ1-2; CDR3 protein: CSVWDQLRSYTF; CDR3 DNA: TGCAGTGTTTGGGATCAGCTGAGGAGCTACACCTTC
V gene: TRBV20-1; clone size: many; D gene: TRBD1; J gene: TRBJ2-5; CDR3 protein: CSARPTGGQETQYF; CDR3 DNA: TGCAGTGCTAGGCCGACAGGGGGCCAAGAGACCCAGTACTTC
V gene: TRBV7-3; clone size: many; D gene: NA; J gene: TRBJ2-2; CDR3 protein: CASSQNAGELFF; CDR3 DNA: TGTGCCAGCAGCCAGAATGCAGGGGAGCTGTTTTTT
V gene: TRBV20-1; clone size: many; D gene: TRBD1; J gene: TRBJ1-1; CDR3 protein: CSARYRGLNTEAFF; CDR3 DNA: TGCAGTGCTAGATACAGGGGGCTGAACACTGAAGCTTTCTTT
V gene: TRBV12-1; clone size: NA; D gene: NA; J gene: TRBJ2-6; CDR3 protein: CASSSGQLSSGANVLTF; CDR3 DNA: TGTGCCAGCAGCTCCGGACAGTTGAGCTCTGGGGCCAACGTCCTGACTTTC
V gene: TRBV24-1; clone size: few; D gene: NA; J gene: TRBJ2-7; CDR3 protein: CATSLSGTYEQYF; CDR3 DNA: TGTGCCACCAGCCTTAGCGGTACCTACGAGCAGTACTTC
V gene: TRBV6-1; clone size: many; D gene: TRBD2; J gene: TRBJ2-1; CDR3 protein: CASRGLAGNNEQFF; CDR3 DNA: TGTGCCAGCAGGGGTCTAGCGGGGAACAATGAGCAGTTCTTC
V gene: TRBV11-2; clone size: many; D gene: NA; J gene: TRBJ1-2; CDR3 protein: CASSLVGNGYTF; CDR3 DNA: TGTGCCAGCAGCTTAGTTGGGAATGGCTACACCTTC
V gene: TRBV18; clone size: many; D gene: NA; J gene: TRBJ2-5; CDR3 protein: CASSPGLQETQYF; CDR3 DNA: TGTGCCAGCTCACCGGGGCTACAAGAGACCCAGTACTTC
V gene: TRBV7-2; clone size: many; D gene: TRBD1; J gene: TRBJ1-1; CDR3 protein: CASTSQGAVNTEAFF; CDR3 DNA: TGTGCCAGCACCTCACAGGGGGCAGTGAACACTGAAGCTTTCTTT
V gene: TRBV20-1; clone size: many; D gene: TRBD1; J gene: TRBJ2-7; CDR3 protein: CSARDAGGAFYEQYF; CDR3 DNA: TGCAGTGCTAGAGATGCAGGGGGCGCATTCTACGAGCAGTACTTC
V gene: TRBV9; clone size: many; D gene: TRBD1; J gene: TRBJ1-2; CDR3 protein: CASSAGQVRSRGETF; CDR3 DNA: TGTGCCAGCAGCGCAGGACAGGTTCGATCTCGCGGGGAGACCTTC
V gene: TRBV7-8; clone size: many; D gene: NA; J gene: TRBJ1-2; CDR3 protein: CASSTSGGYGYTF; CDR3 DNA: TGTGCCAGCAGCACCTCTGGGGGCTATGGCTACACCTTC
V gene: TRBV29-1; clone size: many; D gene: NA; J gene: TRBJ2-5; CDR3 protein: CSVRQEEETQYF; CDR3 DNA: TGCAGCGTTAGACAGGAGGAAGAGACCCAGTACTTC
V gene: TRBV6-1; clone size: many; D gene: TRBD1; J gene: TRBJ1-1; CDR3 protein: CASRSGTGIQFTEAFF; CDR3 DNA: TGTGCCAGCAGGTCCGGGACAGGGATCCAATTCACTGAAGCTTTCTTT
V gene: TRBV20-1; clone size: many; D gene: NA; J gene: TRBJ1-1; CDR3 protein: CSARNTEAFF; CDR3 DNA: TGCAGTGCTAGAAACACTGAAGCTTTCTTT
V gene: TRBV28; clone size: NA; D gene: NA; J gene: TRBJ2-3; CDR3 protein: CASSLDSTIRTDTQYF; CDR3 DNA: TGTGCCAGCAGCCTTGACTCTACAATCAGAACAGATACGCAGTATTTT
V gene: TRBV6-1; clone size: many; D gene: NA; J gene: TRBJ2-1; CDR3 protein: CASNTRGGKDNEQFF; CDR3 DNA: TGTGCCAGCAACACAAGAGGGGGTAAGGACAATGAGCAGTTCTTC